The following is a T cell receptor (beta chain) sequence with its context. The antigen remains undetermined. The CDR3 is 10 residues long. Per germline, CDR1 SQVTM and CDR2 ANQGSEA. Trimming left V 4 bases short and J 6 bases short, with 6 bases between. This entry is derived from a study of T-cell memory formation after mild COVID-19. Broader study findings: Later expanders leaned CD4+, whereas clones that contracted between day 15 and 85 were balanced CD4/CD8. Cross-reactive memory appears to have joined, as suggested by some responding clones showing up in pre-infection memory.

TCRdb re-analysed the 5' RACE reads in MiXCR, keeping a single row per CDR3 protein. Of 350,000 or so distinct CDR3 sequences detected, roughly 20% appear once; the ten largest clones hold under 15%. The gene calls are TRBV29-1 and TRBJ1-1; D is perhaps TRBD1 (5 bases). This TCR came from an adult woman who had mild COVID-19 (a few samples of this study predate the infection). Cell type and time point are not known. Sequences were obtained from PBMCs or a T cell subset sorted from them (not recorded which). CDR3 in DNA: TGCAGCGTTGGAGGGGCTGAAGCTTTCTTT. Its protein is CSVGGAEAFF. The full variable domain, rest sourced from reference TRBV29-1 and TRBJ1-1, is SAVISQKPSRDICQRGTSLTIQCQVDSQVTMMFWYRQQPGQSLTLIATANQGSEATYESGFVIDKFPISRPNLTFSTLTVSNMSPEDSSIYLCSVGGAEAFFGQGTRLTVV.